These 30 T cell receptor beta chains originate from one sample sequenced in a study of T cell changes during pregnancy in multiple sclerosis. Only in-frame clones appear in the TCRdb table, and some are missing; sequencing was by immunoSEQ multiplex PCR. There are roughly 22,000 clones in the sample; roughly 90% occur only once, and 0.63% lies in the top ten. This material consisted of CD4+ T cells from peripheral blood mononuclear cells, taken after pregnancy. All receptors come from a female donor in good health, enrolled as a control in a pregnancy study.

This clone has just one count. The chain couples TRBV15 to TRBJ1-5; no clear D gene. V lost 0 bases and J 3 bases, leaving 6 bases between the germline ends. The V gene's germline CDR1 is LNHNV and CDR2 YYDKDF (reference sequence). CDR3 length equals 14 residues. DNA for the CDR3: TGTGCCACCAGCAGAGATCTCTACAATCAGCCCCAGCATTTT. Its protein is CATSRDLYNQPQHF.

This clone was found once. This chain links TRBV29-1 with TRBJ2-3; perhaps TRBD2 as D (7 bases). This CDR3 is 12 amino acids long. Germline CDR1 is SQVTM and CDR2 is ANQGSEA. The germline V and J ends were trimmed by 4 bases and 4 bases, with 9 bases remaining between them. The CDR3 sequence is CSVGGGPDTQYF. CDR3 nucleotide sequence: TGCAGCGTTGGGGGGGGGCCAGATACGCAGTATTTT.

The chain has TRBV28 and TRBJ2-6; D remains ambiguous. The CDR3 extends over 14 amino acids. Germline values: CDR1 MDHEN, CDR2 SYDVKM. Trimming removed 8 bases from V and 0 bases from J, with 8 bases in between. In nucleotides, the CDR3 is TGTGCCAGCCTACTTAACTCTGGGGCCAACGTCCTGACTTTC. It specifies CASLLNSGANVLTF. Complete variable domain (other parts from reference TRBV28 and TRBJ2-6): DVKVTQSSRYLVKRTGEKVFLECVQDMDHENMFWYRQDPGLGLRLIYFSYDVKMKEKGDIPEGYSVSREKKERFSLILESASTNQTSMYLCASLLNSGANVLTFGAGSRLTVL.

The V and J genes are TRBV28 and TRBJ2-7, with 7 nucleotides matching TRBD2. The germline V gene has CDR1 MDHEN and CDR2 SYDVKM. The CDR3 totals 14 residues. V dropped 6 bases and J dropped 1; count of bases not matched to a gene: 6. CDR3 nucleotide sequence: TGTGCCAGCAGAAGGGGAGGGAATTCCTACGAGCAGTACTTC. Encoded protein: CASRRGGNSYEQYF.

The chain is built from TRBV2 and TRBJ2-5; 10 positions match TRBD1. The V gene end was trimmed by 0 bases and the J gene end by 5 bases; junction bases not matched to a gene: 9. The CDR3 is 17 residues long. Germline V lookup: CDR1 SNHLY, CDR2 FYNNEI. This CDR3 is CASSEANRQGARETQYF. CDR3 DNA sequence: TGTGCCAGCAGTGAAGCGAACCGACAGGGGGCGAGGGAGACCCAGTACTTC.

CDR3 residues: CASSLSPGSEQFF. The CDR3 bases are TGCGCCAGCAGCTTGAGTCCAGGAAGTGAGCAGTTCTTC. The rearrangement links TRBV5-1 to TRBJ2-1; D unclear. In germline, CDR1 is SGHRS, CDR2 YFSETQ. V was shortened by 1 base and J by 9 bases, with 11 bases between the two germline ends. The CDR3 consists of 13 residues.

The CDR3 DNA sequence: TGTGCCAGCAGACGAGACAGGGCATACTACAATGAGCAGTTCTTC. Protein: CASRRDRAYYNEQFF. The V call is TRBV6-5, the J call TRBJ2-1; 7 bases are shared with TRBD1. CDR3 size: 15 residues. Germline V gene data show CDR1 as MNHEY and CDR2 as SVGAGI. V shed 6 bases, J shed 3 bases, and the junction held 8 bases outside the gene matches.

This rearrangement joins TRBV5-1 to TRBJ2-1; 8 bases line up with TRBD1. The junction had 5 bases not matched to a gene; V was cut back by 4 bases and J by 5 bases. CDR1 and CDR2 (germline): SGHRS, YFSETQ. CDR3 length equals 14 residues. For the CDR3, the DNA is TGCGCCAGCAGCCCGGGACAGGTTAACAATGAGCAGTTCTTC. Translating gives CASSPGQVNNEQFF.

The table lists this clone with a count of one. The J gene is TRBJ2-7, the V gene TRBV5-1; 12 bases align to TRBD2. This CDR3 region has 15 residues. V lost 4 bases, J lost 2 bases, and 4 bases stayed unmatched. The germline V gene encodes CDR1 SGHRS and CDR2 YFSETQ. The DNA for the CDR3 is TGCGCCAGCAGCATTGGACTAGCGGGGACCTACGAGCAGTACTTC. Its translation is CASSIGLAGTYEQYF.

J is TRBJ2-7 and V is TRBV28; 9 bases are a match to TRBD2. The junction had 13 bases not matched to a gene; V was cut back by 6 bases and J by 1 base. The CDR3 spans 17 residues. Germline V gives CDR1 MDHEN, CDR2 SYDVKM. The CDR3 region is CASRPGGGSGSSYEQYF. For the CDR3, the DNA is TGTGCCAGCAGACCCGGGGGGGGTAGCGGGAGTTCCTACGAGCAGTACTTC. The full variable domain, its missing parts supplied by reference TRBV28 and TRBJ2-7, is DVKVTQSSRYLVKRTGEKVFLECVQDMDHENMFWYRQDPGLGLRLIYFSYDVKMKEKGDIPEGYSVSREKKERFSLILESASTNQTSMYLCASRPGGGSGSSYEQYFGPGTRLTVT.

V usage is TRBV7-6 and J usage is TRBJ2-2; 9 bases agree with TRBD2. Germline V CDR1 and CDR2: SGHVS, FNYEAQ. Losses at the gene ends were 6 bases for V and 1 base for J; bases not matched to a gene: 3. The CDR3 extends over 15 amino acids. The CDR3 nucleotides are TGTGCCAGCAGACCGACTAGCGGGAACACCGGGGAGCTGTTTTTT. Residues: CASRPTSGNTGELFF.

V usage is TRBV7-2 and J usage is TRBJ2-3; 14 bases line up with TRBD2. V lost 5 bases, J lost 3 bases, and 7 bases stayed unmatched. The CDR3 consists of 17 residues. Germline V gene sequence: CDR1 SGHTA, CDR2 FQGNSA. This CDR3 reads CASSDLTSGRATDTQYF. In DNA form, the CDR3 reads TGTGCCAGCAGCGACCTGACTAGCGGGAGGGCGACAGATACGCAGTATTTT. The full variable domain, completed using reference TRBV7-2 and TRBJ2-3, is GAGVSQSPSNKVTEKGKDVELRCDPISGHTALYWYRQSLGQGLEFLIYFQGNSAPDKSGLPSDRFSAERTGGSVSTLTIQRTQQEDSAVYLCASSDLTSGRATDTQYFGPGTRLTVL.

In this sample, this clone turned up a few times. The CDR3 loop reads CASSFGTGENQPQHF. The CDR3 DNA reads as TGTGCCAGCAGCTTTGGGACAGGGGAAAATCAGCCCCAGCATTTT. The chain combines TRBV5-4 with TRBJ1-5; 10 nucleotides line up with TRBD1. The germline V gene encodes CDR1 SGHNT and CDR2 YYREEE (reference sequence). CDR3 length: 15 residues. V lost 2 bases and J lost 4; bases outside the gene matches: 3.

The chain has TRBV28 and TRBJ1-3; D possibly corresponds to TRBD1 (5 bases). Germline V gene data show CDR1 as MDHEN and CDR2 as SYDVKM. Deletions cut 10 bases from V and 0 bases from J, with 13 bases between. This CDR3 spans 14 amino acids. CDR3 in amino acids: CATGGAPSGNTIYF. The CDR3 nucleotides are TGTGCCACGGGAGGGGCGCCCTCTGGAAACACCATATATTTT. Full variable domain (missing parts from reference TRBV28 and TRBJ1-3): DVKVTQSSRYLVKRTGEKVFLECVQDMDHENMFWYRQDPGLGLRLIYFSYDVKMKEKGDIPEGYSVSREKKERFSLILESASTNQTSMYLCATGGAPSGNTIYFGEGSWLTVV.

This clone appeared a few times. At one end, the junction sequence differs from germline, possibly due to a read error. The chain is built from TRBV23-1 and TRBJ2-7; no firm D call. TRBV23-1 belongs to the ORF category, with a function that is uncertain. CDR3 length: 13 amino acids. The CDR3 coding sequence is TGCGCCAGCAGTCACCACGACTCCCACGAGCAGTACTTC. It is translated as CASSHHDSHEQYF.

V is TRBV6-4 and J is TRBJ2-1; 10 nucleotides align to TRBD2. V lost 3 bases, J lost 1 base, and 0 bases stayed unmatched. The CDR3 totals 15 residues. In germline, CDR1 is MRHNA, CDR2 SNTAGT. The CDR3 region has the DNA TGTGCCAGCAGTGAAGCGGGGGGGTCCTACAATGAGCAGTTCTTC. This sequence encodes CASSEAGGSYNEQFF.

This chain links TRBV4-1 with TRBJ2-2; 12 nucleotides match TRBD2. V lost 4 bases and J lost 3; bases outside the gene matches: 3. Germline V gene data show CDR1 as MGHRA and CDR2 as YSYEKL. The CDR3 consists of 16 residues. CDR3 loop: CASSPSSGRDTGELFF. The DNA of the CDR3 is TGCGCCAGCAGCCCTTCTAGCGGGAGGGACACCGGGGAGCTGTTTTTT.

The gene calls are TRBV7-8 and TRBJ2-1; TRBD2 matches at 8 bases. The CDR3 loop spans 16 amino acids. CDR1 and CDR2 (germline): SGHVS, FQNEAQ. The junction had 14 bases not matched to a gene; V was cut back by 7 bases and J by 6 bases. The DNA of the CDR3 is TGTGCCAGCACCCTTACACTAGCGGCGAAAACCAATGAGCAGTTCTTC. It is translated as CASTLTLAAKTNEQFF.

CDR3 DNA: TGTGCCAGCAGGGCCGGGATTACCTACGAGCAGTACTTC. This encodes CASRAGITYEQYF. This chain uses TRBV6-1 with TRBJ2-7; tentatively, D is TRBD2 (5 bases). CDR1 is MNHNS and CDR2 is SASEGT in the germline V gene. The CDR3 runs 13 residues. V was pared by 6 bases and J by 2 bases, with 11 bases between.

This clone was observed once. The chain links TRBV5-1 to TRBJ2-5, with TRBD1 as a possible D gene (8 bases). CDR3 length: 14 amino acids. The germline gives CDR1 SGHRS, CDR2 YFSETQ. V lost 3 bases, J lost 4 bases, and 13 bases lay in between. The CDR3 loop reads CASSSTGGVETQYF. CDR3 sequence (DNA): TGCGCCAGCAGCTCCACAGGGGGGGTAGAGACCCAGTACTTC.

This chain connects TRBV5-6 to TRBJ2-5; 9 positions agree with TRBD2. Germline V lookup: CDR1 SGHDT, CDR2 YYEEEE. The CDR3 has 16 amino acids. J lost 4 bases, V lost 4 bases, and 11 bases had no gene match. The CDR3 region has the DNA TGTGCCAGCAGCAAAATGATGGGACTAGCTTCAGAGACCCAGTACTTC. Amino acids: CASSKMMGLASETQYF.

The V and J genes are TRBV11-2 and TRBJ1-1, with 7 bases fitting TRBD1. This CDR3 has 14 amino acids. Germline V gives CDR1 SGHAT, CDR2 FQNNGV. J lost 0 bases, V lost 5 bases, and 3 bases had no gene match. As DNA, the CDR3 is TGTGCCAGCAGCGCGACAGGGATGAACACTGAAGCTTTCTTT. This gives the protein CASSATGMNTEAFF.

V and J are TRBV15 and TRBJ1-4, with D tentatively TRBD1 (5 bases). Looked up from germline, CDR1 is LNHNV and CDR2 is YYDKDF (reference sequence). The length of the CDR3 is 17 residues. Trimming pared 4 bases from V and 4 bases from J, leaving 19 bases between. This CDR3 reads CATSMWGNRKGNEKLFF. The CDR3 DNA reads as TGTGCCACCAGCATGTGGGGTAACAGGAAGGGTAATGAAAAACTGTTTTTT.

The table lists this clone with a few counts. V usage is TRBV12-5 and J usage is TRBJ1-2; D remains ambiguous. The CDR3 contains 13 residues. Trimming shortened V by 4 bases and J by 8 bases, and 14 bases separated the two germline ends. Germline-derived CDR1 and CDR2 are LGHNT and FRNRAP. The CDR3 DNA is TGTGCTAGTGGTTCGACTTGGTTGTCGGGCTACACCTTC. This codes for CASGSTWLSGYTF.

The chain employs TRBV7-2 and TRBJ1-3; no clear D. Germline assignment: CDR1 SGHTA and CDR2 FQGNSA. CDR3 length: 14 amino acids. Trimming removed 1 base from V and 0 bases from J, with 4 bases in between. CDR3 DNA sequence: TGTGCCAGCAGCTTAGGCAGCTCTGGAAACACCATATATTTT. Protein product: CASSLGSSGNTIYF.

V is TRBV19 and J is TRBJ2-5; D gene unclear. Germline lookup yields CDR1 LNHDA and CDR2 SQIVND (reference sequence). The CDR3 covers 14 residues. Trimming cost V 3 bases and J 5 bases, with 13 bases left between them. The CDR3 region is CASSIGSRWETQYF. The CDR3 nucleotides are TGTGCCAGTAGTATCGGTTCCAGGTGGGAGACCCAGTACTTC.

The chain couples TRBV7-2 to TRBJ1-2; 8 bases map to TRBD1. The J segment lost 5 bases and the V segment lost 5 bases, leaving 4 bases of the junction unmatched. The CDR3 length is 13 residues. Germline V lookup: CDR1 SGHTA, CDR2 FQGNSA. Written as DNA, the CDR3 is TGTGCCAGCAGCCAAGGACAGGGTTATGGCTACACCTTC. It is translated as CASSQGQGYGYTF.

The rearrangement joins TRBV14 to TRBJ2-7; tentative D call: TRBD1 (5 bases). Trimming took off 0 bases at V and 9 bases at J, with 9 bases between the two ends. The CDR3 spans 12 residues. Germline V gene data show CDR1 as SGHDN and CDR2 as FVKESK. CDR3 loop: CASSQEGARQYF. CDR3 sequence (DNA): TGTGCCAGCAGCCAAGAAGGGGCGCGGCAGTACTTC.

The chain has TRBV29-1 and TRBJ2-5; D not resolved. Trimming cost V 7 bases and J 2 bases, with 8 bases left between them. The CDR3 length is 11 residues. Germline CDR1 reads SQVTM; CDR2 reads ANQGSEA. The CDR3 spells CSGAGQETQYF. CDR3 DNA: TGCAGCGGGGCAGGTCAAGAGACCCAGTACTTC.

CDR3 sequence: CASSKRGEQYF. For the CDR3, the DNA is TGTGCCAGCAGTAAAAGAGGCGAGCAGTACTTC. The V gene is TRBV6-5, the J gene TRBJ2-7; D is ambiguous. Per the germline V gene, CDR1 is MNHEY and CDR2 is SVGAGI. The CDR3 extends over 11 amino acids. V was cut by 5 bases and J by 6 bases, with 8 bases left in between.